This T cell receptor delta chain comes out of a study of Vδ1+ human thymocytes. Findings and caveats of the study: Highly polyclonal TRG and TRD repertoires with Gaussian CDR3 length distributions appeared in thymus. Thymic delta-chain repertoires held approximately 20% Vdelta2 sequences and few Vdelta3, despite high sort purity.

Sequences come from RNA converted to cDNA by reverse transcription. Multiplex PCR used pooled V-gene forward primers and a constant-region reverse primer to amplify CDR3s. TCRdb called clones from the multiplex PCR reads again using CATT. In the table there are 45,000 to 60,000 delta-chain clones, about 14% of which are singletons. After alphabeta T cell depletion, CD3+ Vdelta1+ Vdelta2- thymocytes were sorted. There are 19 residues in the CDR3. In germline, CDR1 is TSWWSYY, CDR2 QGS. Trimming pared 5 bases from V and 0 bases from J, leaving 25 bases between. This clone was observed a handful of times. Its antigen is currently unknown.

V gene TRDV1 combines with J gene TRDJ1; weak D call: TRDD3 (5 bases). The sequencing input was Vdelta1+ gamma-delta thymocytes from the thymus. Sample subset: FACS-sorted CD3+ TCRalphabeta- TCRVdelta1+ TCRVdelta2- thymocytes. This sequence originates from a girl under two years old who had congenital heart surgery. DNA for the CDR3: TGTGCTCTTGGGAGCCGCCTCCCCCGGGGAGCCCCGTACACCGATAAACTCATCTTT. This codes for CALGSRLPRGAPYTDKLIF.